The entry that follows covers one T cell receptor beta chain sequence. Its antigen is currently unknown. The CDR3 length is 15 residues. The germline CDR1 and CDR2 sequences are PRHDT and FYEKMQ (reference sequence). Germline trimming cut 5 bases from V and 6 bases from J; bases unmatched to any gene: 6. PCR used 60 Vbeta primers and 13 Jbeta primers. The repertoire was sequenced with immunoSEQ multiplex PCR; TCRdb's copy has only in-frame clones and lacks some. This sample has approximately 170,000 clones, with over 70% found just once. Healthy bone marrow donors formed the donor group. The sample originates from a study of cytomegalovirus exposure and HLA in healthy donors. Study summary: Researchers previously reported finding about 110 million unique TCR beta sequences from some 180 million T cells.

General observations from the study: Analyses of presence and absence presupposed an approximately uniform sequencing depth across donors. When a later analysis was performed, an Asian-associated ancestry cluster reportedly had fewer N-insertions than the approximately 690-donor mean.

The V and J genes are TRBV13 and TRBJ2-3; the match to TRBD2 covers 12 bases. The sample comprised PBMCs. This TCR was recovered from a man aged 45 to 65 in good health and CMV-seropositive. The CDR3 reads CASSPSGRAADTQYF. The CDR3 DNA reads TGTGCCAGCAGCCCTAGCGGGAGGGCCGCTGATACGCAGTATTTT.